The 17 T cell receptor beta chains listed next were all sequenced from one sample in a study of T cells in Graves' hyperthyroidism and ophthalmopathy. There were TCR beta CDR3 regions amplified from RNA transcripts. The TCR CDR3 was amplified in a first-round RT-PCR using the HTBI primer set. TCRdb processed the multiplex PCR reads anew with MiXCR; each CDR3 protein has one entry. The sample carries some 500,000 distinct CDR3 sequences, roughly 14% recorded once. Sequencing was performed on blood. These receptors were taken from a woman between 18 and 29 years old with Graves' hyperthyroidism.

The chain has TRBV29-1 and TRBJ2-2, with D possibly being TRBD1 (6 bases). Germline values: CDR1 SQVTM, CDR2 ANQGSEA. This CDR3 has 14 residues. The CDR3 DNA follows: TGCACCGTAAACCGAGGGGGTAACACCGGGGAGCTGTTTTTT. This gives the protein CTVNRGGNTGELFF.

Many counts were recorded for this clonotype. The V gene is TRBV7-3, the J gene TRBJ2-2; D ambiguous. Germline loops: CDR1 SGHTA, CDR2 FQGTGA. This CDR3 has 15 residues. V dropped 2 bases and J dropped 4 bases, with 11 bases sitting between them. CDR3 protein: CASSLSQEPTGELFF. CDR3 nucleotide sequence: TGTGCCAGCAGCTTATCTCAAGAGCCCACCGGGGAGCTGTTTTTT.

CDR3 residues: CATRREGEAFF. As DNA, the CDR3 is TGTGCCACCAGGAGGGAAGGTGAAGCTTTCTTT. V is TRBV27 and J is TRBJ1-1; D is uncertain. Germline CDR1 and CDR2: MNHEY and SMNVEV (reference sequence). The CDR3 spans 11 residues. V lost 10 bases to trimming and J lost 7 bases, with 13 bases between them.

The CDR3 DNA reads as TGCGCCAGCAGCTTGCTGCCGGGAGGGTCGGGCGAGACCCAGTACTTC. As protein: CASSLLPGGSGETQYF. The chain employs TRBV5-1 and TRBJ2-5; 8 bases line up with TRBD2. Per germline, CDR1 SGHRS and CDR2 YFSETQ. V was clipped by 1 base and J by 5 bases; unmatched bases: 10. This CDR3 contains 16 residues.

Ten or more counts support this clonotype. The chain couples TRBV20-1 to TRBJ2-7, with unresolved D. The V end lost 3 bases, the J end lost 2 bases, and 11 bases lay between the germline ends. The germline V gene has CDR1 DFQATT and CDR2 SNEGSKA (reference sequence). The CDR3 is 13 amino acids. This CDR3 is CSASRQAAYEQYF. CDR3 nucleotides: TGCAGTGCTAGCAGGCAGGCCGCCTACGAGCAGTACTTC.

This clonotype was counted many times. The chain couples TRBV29-1 to TRBJ2-3; D gene ambiguous. The CDR3 has 18 amino acids. Germline V gene sequence: CDR1 SQVTM, CDR2 ANQGSEA. Trimming took 3 bases from V and 0 from J, leaving 22 bases between them. Here the CDR3 DNA reads TGCAGCGTTGACGACCTACCGCAAGGTGGTCTCAGCACAGATACGCAGTATTTT. Amino acid sequence: CSVDDLPQGGLSTDTQYF.

This clonotype was counted many times. The chain has TRBV27 and TRBJ1-4, with D possibly matching TRBD1 (6 bases). Between the trimmed V and J ends, which lost 5 bases and 4 bases, there was a span of 8 bases. In germline, CDR1 is MNHEY, CDR2 SMNVEV (reference sequence). The CDR3 sequence is 13 residues long. The CDR3: CASSGQFNEKLFF. The CDR3 coding sequence is TGTGCCAGCAGTGGACAGTTTAATGAAAAACTGTTTTTT. Full variable domain (missing parts from reference TRBV27 and TRBJ1-4): EAQVTQNPRYLITVTGKKLTVTCSQNMNHEYMSWYRQDPGLGLRQIYYSMNVEVTDKGDVPEGYKVSRKEKRNFPLILESPSPNQTSLYFCASSGQFNEKLFFGSGTQLSVL.

This clonotype was detected only a few times. This chain uses TRBV20-1 with TRBJ2-3; 9 bases agree with TRBD2. The CDR3 consists of 16 residues. V dropped 3 bases and J dropped 0; count of bases not matched to a gene: 7. Germline CDR1 DFQATT, CDR2 SNEGSKA (reference sequence). CDR3 amino acids: CSASPFSGRSTDTQYF. The CDR3 region has the DNA TGCAGTGCTAGTCCGTTTAGCGGGAGAAGCACAGATACGCAGTATTTT.

In the case of this clonotype: Being one base from a much bigger clone, this may be a read error. This chain uses TRBV11-3 with TRBJ2-1; possibly TRBD1 or TRBD2 for D (5 bases each). This CDR3 has 16 amino acids. CDR1 and CDR2 (germline): SGHNT, YENEEA. The germline V and J ends were trimmed by 1 base and 8 bases, with 18 bases remaining between them. In nucleotides, the CDR3 is TGTGCCAGCAGCTTAGTGGGGCGGAGAGGGTACGATGAGCAGTTCTTC. It encodes CASSLVGRRGYDEQFF.

This clonotype came up a few times. The rearrangement joins TRBV29-1 to TRBJ1-2; perhaps TRBD1 as D (5 bases). V lost 3 bases and J 4 bases, leaving 15 bases between the germline ends. Per germline, CDR1 SQVTM and CDR2 ANQGSEA. CDR3 length: 14 residues. This CDR3 reads CSVEGQPGAYGYTF. In DNA, the CDR3 is TGCAGCGTTGAGGGTCAGCCTGGGGCCTATGGCTACACCTTC.

This clonotype was seen just once. It may be a read error: a sequence one base away is much more abundant. The rearrangement uses TRBV5-1 and TRBJ1-3; 9 bases align to TRBD1. Germline V CDR1 and CDR2: SGHRS, YFSETQ. The CDR3 sequence is 15 residues long. The CDR3 region has the DNA TGCGCCAGCAGCATCGGACAGGGGACTGGAAACACCACATATTTT. Translating gives CASSIGQGTGNTTYF.

This clonotype occurred a few times. The chain employs TRBV19 and TRBJ2-1, with 9 bases fitting TRBD2. There are 14 residues in the CDR3. The V segment lost 3 bases and the J segment 6 bases; nucleotides outside the gene matches: 3. Germline CDR1 reads LNHDA; CDR2 reads SQIVND (reference sequence). The CDR3 loop reads CASSMRTSVNEQFF. In nucleotides, the CDR3 is TGTGCCAGTAGTATGAGGACTAGCGTCAATGAGCAGTTCTTC.

This clonotype was counted ten times or more. This rearrangement joins TRBV7-3 to TRBJ2-1, with 9 bases that match TRBD2. V lost 2 bases and J lost 9; bases outside the gene matches: 8. Germline V gene lookup returns CDR1 SGHTA and CDR2 FQGTGA. This CDR3 has 15 amino acids. CDR3 DNA sequence: TGTGCCAGCAGCTTACTCGCGGGAGGGATCGGTGAGCAGTTCTTC. Amino acid sequence: CASSLLAGGIGEQFF.

Concerning this clonotype: A much larger clone differs by one base, so this may be a read error. This sequence joins TRBV9 and TRBJ1-2, with D perhaps TRBD1 (6 bases). The CDR3 is 16 amino acids. Germline V gene lookup returns CDR1 SGDLS and CDR2 YYNGEE. V lost 6 bases and J lost 4, with 22 bases in between. CDR3 bases: TGTGCCAGCAACCCCGGTTGGGGGGGCGAAGGCTATGGCTACACCTTC. Amino acid sequence: CASNPGWGGEGYGYTF. Complete variable domain (other parts from reference TRBV9 and TRBJ1-2): DSGVTQTPKHLITATGQRVTLRCSPRSGDLSVYWYQQSLDQGLQFLIQYYNGEERAKGNILERFSAQQFPDLHSELNLSSLELGDSALYFCASNPGWGGEGYGYTFGSGTRLTVV.

This clonotype was observed many times. The rearrangement joins TRBV27 to TRBJ1-1, with D perhaps TRBD1 (5 bases). Trimming cost V 9 bases and J 3 bases, with 14 bases left between them. CDR3 length equals 13 residues. The germline V gene has CDR1 MNHEY and CDR2 SMNVEV (reference sequence). The CDR3 reads CASRTGLHTEAFF. In DNA, the CDR3 is TGTGCCAGTCGAACAGGTCTCCACACTGAAGCTTTCTTT.

This clonotype was counted between two and nine times. This chain connects TRBV20-1 to TRBJ1-1; weak D call: TRBD1 (6 bases). Per germline, CDR1 DFQATT and CDR2 SNEGSKA (reference sequence). The CDR3 totals 14 residues. The germline V and J ends were trimmed by 6 bases and 8 bases, with 22 bases remaining between them. The CDR3: CSANGDRFSAEAFF. CDR3 bases: TGCAGTGCGAACGGTGACAGGTTCTCTGCCGAAGCTTTCTTT.

This clonotype was counted ten times or more. The chain employs TRBV6-1 and TRBJ2-5, with D maybe TRBD1 (6 bases). The CDR3 length is 16 residues. The germline CDR1 and CDR2 sequences are MNHNS and SASEGT. The V gene lost 1 base and the J gene lost 3 bases, with 15 bases spanning the gap. This CDR3 is CASSEGFMGAKETQYF. CDR3 in DNA: TGTGCCAGCAGTGAAGGGTTCATGGGGGCAAAAGAGACCCAGTACTTC.